One and the same sample provided the 16 T cell receptor beta chains below, sequenced in a study of shared T cell receptors in the human thymus. TCRdb's table, derived via immunoSEQ multiplex PCR, lists solely in-frame clones and lacks some. The sample includes hundreds of thousands of clones, approximately 87% of them seen just once. The same data also contributed to another study, on human thymus T cells.

Source material: thymocytes. These receptors were taken from a boy in the first two years of life with a congenital heart defect.

The chain recombines TRBV2 with TRBJ1-4; D remains unclear. This CDR3 contains 15 residues. V was clipped by 4 bases and J by 0 bases, with 9 bases between them. CDR1 and CDR2 (germline): SNHLY, FYNNEI. The CDR3 here is CASSVGRATNEKLFF. The CDR3 bases are TGTGCCAGCAGTGTTGGGCGGGCAACTAATGAAAAACTGTTTTTT.

The CDR3 protein is CASSPNTGELFF. CDR3 bases: TGTGCCAGCAGCCCAAACACCGGGGAGCTGTTTTTT. The gene calls are TRBV9 and TRBJ2-2, with D unclear. The CDR3 runs to 12 residues. Trimming stripped 4 bases from V and 2 bases from J, with 3 bases between. Germline CDR1 is SGDLS and CDR2 is YYNGEE.

The chain combines TRBV10-3 with TRBJ2-2, with a possible D match to TRBD1 (6 bases). Germline CDR1 ENHRY, CDR2 SYGVKD. This CDR3 has 17 residues. Trimming took 3 bases from V and 1 from J, leaving 15 bases between them. In DNA, the CDR3 is TGTGCCATCAGTGAAATGCCGGGACACCAGAACACCGGGGAGCTGTTTTTT. Encoded protein: CAISEMPGHQNTGELFF.

This clone was detected only a few times. The chain combines TRBV15 with TRBJ1-5; 7 nucleotides line up with TRBD1. This CDR3 region has 14 residues. The ends lost 7 bases at V and 0 bases at J; junction bases unmatched: 3. Germline values: CDR1 LNHNV, CDR2 YYDKDF (reference sequence). The CDR3 DNA sequence: TGTGCCACCACAGGGGGGTATAGCAATCAGCCCCAGCATTTT. Translating it yields CATTGGYSNQPQHF.

V and J are TRBV4-3 and TRBJ1-1, with 8 positions matching TRBD1. Germline V gene sequence: CDR1 LGHNA, CDR2 YSLEER. The J segment lost 3 bases and the V segment lost 1 base, leaving 16 bases of the junction unmatched. The CDR3 covers 19 residues. The DNA for the CDR3 is TGCGCCAGCAGCCAAGTCTGGGCAGGGGGCGGGGGTTCGGACACTGAAGCTTTCTTT. Translating gives CASSQVWAGGGGSDTEAFF.

The genes are TRBV6-1 and TRBJ2-1, with D possibly being TRBD2 (5 bases). Deletions cut 0 bases from V and 6 bases from J, with 15 bases between. Germline V lookup: CDR1 MNHNS, CDR2 SASEGT. The CDR3 totals 16 residues. This CDR3 is CASSEARGFMPNEQFF. The CDR3 nucleotides are TGTGCCAGCAGTGAAGCGCGAGGGTTCATGCCCAATGAGCAGTTCTTC.

This sequence joins TRBV13 and TRBJ2-1, with a weak D call TRBD2 (6 bases). Germline CDR1 reads PRHDT; CDR2 reads FYEKMQ (reference sequence). The V gene lost 5 bases and the J gene lost 5 bases, with 37 bases spanning the gap. This CDR3 is 22 amino acids long. In DNA form, the CDR3 reads TGTGCCAGCAGCGTAACAGCACCGGGACTTCCAATTGTTAAAACCATAAACAATGAGCAGTTCTTC. This codes for CASSVTAPGLPIVKTINNEQFF.

The chain carries TRBV5-4 and TRBJ2-7; no firm D call. This CDR3 is built from 14 residues. The germline V gene encodes CDR1 SGHNT and CDR2 YYREEE (reference sequence). The germline V and J ends were trimmed by 0 bases and 3 bases, with 10 bases remaining between them. The CDR3, as DNA: TGTGCCAGCAGCTTGGCCAGGAATGGCTACGAGCAGTACTTC. It encodes CASSLARNGYEQYF.

V usage is TRBV5-1 and J usage is TRBJ2-7; TRBD2 matches at 11 bases. CDR3 length: 16 amino acids. The V and J ends lost 0 bases and 6 bases, in that order; junction bases with no gene match: 8. Germline V lookup: CDR1 SGHRS, CDR2 YFSETQ. The CDR3 DNA reads TGCGCCAGCAGCTTGGAACTTAGCGGGGGGGTTGTCGAGCAGTACTTC. The encoded protein is CASSLELSGGVVEQYF.

This clone came up a few times. The chain recombines TRBV5-1 with TRBJ2-2; 8 bases align to TRBD2. The CDR3 contains 17 residues. J was trimmed by 5 bases and V by 3 bases; bases with no gene match: 12. The germline V gene encodes CDR1 SGHRS and CDR2 YFSETQ. The CDR3 sequence is CASSSPNNGRGTGELFF. For the CDR3, the DNA is TGCGCCAGCAGCTCGCCGAACAACGGGAGGGGAACCGGGGAGCTGTTTTTT. Full variable domain (rest looked up from reference TRBV5-1 and TRBJ2-2): KAGVTQTPRYLIKTRGQQVTLSCSPISGHRSVSWYQQTPGQGLQFLFEYFSETQRNKGNFPGRFSGRQFSNSRSEMNVSTLELGDSALYLCASSSPNNGRGTGELFFGEGSRLTVL.

This chain joins TRBV7-9 and TRBJ1-2; D is perhaps TRBD1 (6 bases). The CDR3 covers 17 residues. Germline CDR1 is SEHNR and CDR2 is FQNEAQ (reference sequence). V dropped 3 bases and J dropped 3 bases, with 20 bases sitting between them. The CDR3 region has the DNA TGTGCCAGCAGCTTTTTTCGGTCACAGGGTTACGACTATGGCTACACCTTC. Amino acids: CASSFFRSQGYDYGYTF.

This clone was picked up one time. The chain is built from TRBV7-2 and TRBJ2-4; TRBD1 is a possible D gene (5 bases). V lost 5 bases, J lost 0 bases, and 17 bases lay in between. The germline CDR1 and CDR2 sequences are SGHTA and FQGNSA. The CDR3 loop spans 17 amino acids. This CDR3 is CASSEREQVLAKNIQYF. DNA of the CDR3: TGTGCCAGCAGCGAGAGAGAACAGGTTCTAGCCAAAAACATTCAGTACTTC.

This rearrangement joins TRBV7-8 to TRBJ2-5; no clear D. The germline V and J ends were trimmed by 4 bases and 5 bases, with 8 bases remaining between them. Germline CDR1 is SGHVS and CDR2 is FQNEAQ. The CDR3 extends over 12 amino acids. As DNA, the CDR3 is TGTGCCAGCAGCTCCTCGGGTGAGACCCAGTACTTC. Its protein is CASSSSGETQYF.

The chain employs TRBV10-3 and TRBJ2-3; D might be TRBD2 (6 bases). V was pared by 10 bases and J by 3 bases, with 14 bases between. The CDR3 has 13 amino acids. Germline assignment: CDR1 ENHRY and CDR2 SYGVKD. The CDR3 bases are TGTGCCAGCCGGGACTTGGGGACAGATACGCAGTATTTT. Translation gives CASRDLGTDTQYF.

The rearrangement joins TRBV18 to TRBJ2-6; 7 bases are shared with TRBD1. The CDR3 has 18 residues. The V gene end was trimmed by 2 bases and the J gene end by 0 bases; junction bases not matched to a gene: 7. CDR1 KGHSH and CDR2 LQKENI come from the germline V gene. Here the CDR3 reads CASSPGTATHSGANVLTF. The CDR3 bases are TGTGCCAGCTCACCAGGGACAGCTACCCACTCTGGGGCCAACGTCCTGACTTTC.

This sequence joins TRBV5-1 and TRBJ2-3, with unresolved D. CDR1 SGHRS and CDR2 YFSETQ come from the germline V gene. V was clipped by 0 bases and J by 4 bases, with 9 bases between them. The CDR3 totals 14 residues. In DNA form, the CDR3 reads TGCGCCAGCAGCTTGGGGCTAGACGCAGATACGCAGTATTTT. The encoded protein is CASSLGLDADTQYF.